Included here is one T cell receptor (beta chain) sequence, with context. The record originates from a study of blood T cell repertoires in COVID-19. Study details: Whether acute or convalescent, the COVID-19 samples came from the United States, Italy and Spain.

Some clones are missing from TCRdb's copy, which holds only in-frame ones; the method was immunoSEQ multiplex PCR. The sample has 250,000 to 300,000 clones; about nine tenths are singletons. The germline gives CDR1 GTSNPN, CDR2 SVGIG (reference sequence). The CDR3 totals 14 residues. Trimming took 5 bases from V and 3 from J, leaving 17 bases between them. The chain joins TRBV30 to TRBJ2-7, with D maybe TRBD2 (6 bases). The sequenced material came from PBMCs or T cells enriched from blood (not recorded which). This receptor was taken from a human donor in a cohort exposed to, infected with or recovered from COVID-19 (not recorded which). The donor label of this sample is uncertain. CDR3 sequence (DNA): TGTGCCTGGGACCCCGGAGCCGGGGGCTACGAGCAGTACTTC. Its protein is CAWDPGAGGYEQYF.